The 21 T cell receptor beta chains below were found in one sample sequenced in a study of shared clonotypes between healthy human individuals. Assay: immunoSEQ multiplex PCR; the TCRdb copy retains only in-frame clones and omits some. Counted here are roughly 400,000 clones, just over 95% occurring once; the ten biggest clones make up less than 0.35%. Specimen: memory CD8+ T cells sorted from blood. Subset of the sample: CD45RO+ cells pooled with CCR7-negative TemRA cells. The source of these receptors is a man in his thirties or forties in good health.

V gene TRBV4-1 combines with J gene TRBJ1-3; no reliable D call. Between the trimmed V and J ends, which lost 3 bases and 0 bases, there was a span of 12 bases. Germline V gives CDR1 MGHRA, CDR2 YSYEKL. This CDR3 has 16 amino acids. The CDR3 bases are TGCGCCAGCAGCCAGCGCCCCGTTAACTCTGGAAACACCATATATTTT. It is translated as CASSQRPVNSGNTIYF.

This clone came up once. This chain uses TRBV5-6 with TRBJ2-5; 8 nucleotides line up with TRBD1. This CDR3 contains 14 residues. Germline CDR1 reads SGHDT; CDR2 reads YYEEEE. Trimming cost V 0 bases and J 2 bases; bases outside gene matches: 0. CDR3: CASSLDRGQETQYF. The CDR3 coding sequence is TGTGCCAGCAGCTTGGACAGGGGGCAAGAGACCCAGTACTTC.

The genes are TRBV9 and TRBJ2-1; 11 bases align to TRBD2. The ends lost 0 bases at V and 6 bases at J; junction bases unmatched: 2. Germline CDR1 reads SGDLS; CDR2 reads YYNGEE. The CDR3 runs to 15 residues. CDR3 amino acids: CASSVATSGTNEQFF. CDR3 sequence (DNA): TGTGCCAGCAGCGTAGCGACTAGCGGGACCAATGAGCAGTTCTTC.

The rearrangement links TRBV2 to TRBJ2-7, with 8 bases identical to TRBD1. V was clipped by 4 bases and J by 3 bases; unmatched bases: 2. CDR1 and CDR2 from the germline V gene are SNHLY and FYNNEI. The CDR3 is 13 residues long. Written as DNA, the CDR3 is TGTGCCAGCAGTGCTGGGACAGGCTACGAGCAGTACTTC. Residues: CASSAGTGYEQYF.

The chain links TRBV27 to TRBJ2-5; D is undetermined. Germline values: CDR1 MNHEY, CDR2 SMNVEV (reference sequence). The V end lost 4 bases, the J end lost 5 bases, and 8 bases lay between the germline ends. This CDR3 is 12 amino acids long. The CDR3 region is CASSSNVETQYF. The CDR3 nucleotides are TGTGCCAGCAGTTCAAACGTGGAGACCCAGTACTTC.

This chain connects TRBV7-9 to TRBJ2-7; D may be TRBD1 (6 bases). Germline V gives CDR1 SEHNR, CDR2 FQNEAQ (reference sequence). V gave up 7 bases and J gave up 5 bases, with 15 bases separating them. This CDR3 is built from 13 residues. The CDR3, as DNA: TGTGCCAGCACCAAGGACAGTAGTGACGAGCAGTACTTC. It is translated as CASTKDSSDEQYF.

CDR3 nucleotides: TGTGCCAGCAGACATCTAGCGGGAGGGCCCAAAAACATTCAGTACTTC. It translates to CASRHLAGGPKNIQYF. The chain couples TRBV6-6 to TRBJ2-4; 12 bases agree with TRBD2. J lost 2 bases, V lost 6 bases, and 5 bases had no gene match. The CDR3 has 16 residues. Germline-derived CDR1 and CDR2 are MNHNY and SVGAGI (reference sequence).

This chain links TRBV28 with TRBJ2-1; possible D gene TRBD2, 5 bases. This CDR3 contains 11 residues. Germline loops: CDR1 MDHEN, CDR2 SYDVKM. The ends were cut back, 5 bases at V and 10 bases at J, with 9 bases in the middle. The CDR3 loop reads CASSPRLEQFF. For the CDR3, the DNA is TGTGCCAGCAGTCCGAGACTAGAGCAGTTCTTC.

The CDR3 DNA follows: TGTGCCAGTAGTATAGGGACAAGTGGGGCCAACGTCCTGACTTTC. Protein product: CASSIGTSGANVLTF. The rearrangement links TRBV19 to TRBJ2-6; a weak D match, TRBD1 (5 bases). The CDR3 is 15 residues long. Germline CDR1 reads LNHDA; CDR2 reads SQIVND (reference sequence). V was trimmed by 1 base and J by 3 bases, leaving 7 bases between them. The full variable domain, completed using reference TRBV19 and TRBJ2-6, is DGGITQSPKYLFRKEGQNVTLSCEQNLNHDAMYWYRQDPGQGLRLIYYSQIVNDFQKGDIAEGYSVSREKKESFPLTVTSAQKNPTAFYLCASSIGTSGANVLTFGAGSRLTVL.

The rearrangement uses TRBV11-1 and TRBJ1-2; 7 bases are a match to TRBD1. Trimming at V came to 3 bases and at J to 4 bases, leaving 5 bases not matched to a gene. The CDR3 length is 14 residues. Germline V gene sequence: CDR1 SGHAT, CDR2 FQDESV (reference sequence). The CDR3 DNA is TGTGCCAGCAGCTTGCTGGGACAGATCTATGGCTACACCTTC. Protein: CASSLLGQIYGYTF. Full variable domain (remainder filled in from reference TRBV11-1 and TRBJ1-2): EAEVAQSPRYKITEKSQAVAFWCDPISGHATLYWYRQILGQGPELLVQFQDESVVDDSQLPKDRFSAERLKGVDSTLKIQPAELGDSAMYLCASSLLGQIYGYTFGSGTRLTVV.

The J gene is TRBJ2-3, the V gene TRBV10-1, with D possibly matching TRBD2 (5 bases). The germline gives CDR1 WNHNN, CDR2 SYGVQD (reference sequence). This CDR3 spans 11 amino acids. V gave up 6 bases and J gave up 7 bases, with 8 bases separating them. CDR3 in amino acids: CASRDSYTQYF. CDR3 coding DNA: TGCGCCAGCAGGGACTCTTATACGCAGTATTTT.

The chain has TRBV28 and TRBJ2-1; 7 positions match TRBD2. CDR1 and CDR2 (germline): MDHEN, SYDVKM. This CDR3 region has 16 residues. Unmatched junction bases numbered 16, after V lost 6 bases and J lost 8 bases. The CDR3, as DNA: TGTGCCAGCAGGACCCTTTTAGGCGGGAGCTTCTATGAGCAGTTCTTC. Translated, it gives CASRTLLGGSFYEQFF. The full variable domain, its missing parts supplied by reference TRBV28 and TRBJ2-1, is DVKVTQSSRYLVKRTGEKVFLECVQDMDHENMFWYRQDPGLGLRLIYFSYDVKMKEKGDIPEGYSVSREKKERFSLILESASTNQTSMYLCASRTLLGGSFYEQFFGPGTRLTVL.

V is TRBV6-1 and J is TRBJ1-5; a weak D match, TRBD1 (5 bases). Per germline, CDR1 MNHNS and CDR2 SASEGT. This CDR3 is 14 amino acids long. Trimming shortened V by 8 bases and J by 2 bases, and 13 bases separated the two germline ends. Here the CDR3 DNA reads TGTGCCAGCGGCGTGGGGGGTGGCAATCAGCCCCAGCATTTT. As protein: CASGVGGGNQPQHF.

This rearrangement joins TRBV5-1 to TRBJ2-7; D remains ambiguous. Germline loops: CDR1 SGHRS, CDR2 YFSETQ. With 6 bases removed from V and 0 bases from J, the gap between germline ends came to 7 bases. CDR3 length: 12 residues. The CDR3 DNA follows: TGCGCCAGCACAGCTCCCTCCTACGAGCAGTACTTC. This encodes CASTAPSYEQYF.

The chain links TRBV7-3 to TRBJ1-2; D possibly corresponds to TRBD1 (5 bases). Germline V CDR1 and CDR2: SGHTA, FQGTGA. Trimming removed 5 bases at V and 7 bases at J, with 17 bases between. CDR3 length equals 14 residues. CDR3 in amino acids: CASSASGQGSGYTF. The CDR3 DNA reads TGTGCCAGCAGCGCTTCCGGACAAGGCTCTGGCTACACCTTC.

The chain is built from TRBV29-1 and TRBJ2-1; D gene uncertain. CDR1 SQVTM and CDR2 ANQGSEA come from the germline V gene. V was clipped by 2 bases and J by 6 bases, with 14 bases between them. The CDR3 sequence is 14 residues long. The CDR3 sequence is CSVESRALSNEQFF. CDR3 nucleotides: TGCAGCGTTGAATCTAGGGCCCTAAGCAATGAGCAGTTCTTC.

The chain carries TRBV19 and TRBJ1-4, with D possibly TRBD1 on 6 matching bases. The CDR3 runs 13 residues. V lost 3 bases and J 6 bases, leaving 8 bases between the germline ends. Germline V gene lookup returns CDR1 LNHDA and CDR2 SQIVND (reference sequence). The CDR3 sequence: CASSIAGDEKLFF. For the CDR3, the DNA is TGTGCCAGTAGTATTGCAGGGGATGAAAAACTGTTTTTT.

The rearrangement joins TRBV25-1 to TRBJ2-1; no reliable D call. This CDR3 comprises 15 residues. Germline CDR1 is MGHDK and CDR2 is SYGVNS. V was pared by 3 bases and J by 0 bases, with 9 bases between. DNA of the CDR3: TGTGCCAGCAGTGATAGGCGGAGCTCCTACAATGAGCAGTTCTTC. Its protein product is CASSDRRSSYNEQFF. Full variable domain (missing parts from reference TRBV25-1 and TRBJ2-1): EADIYQTPRYLVIGTGKKITLECSQTMGHDKMYWYQQDPGMELHLIHYSYGVNSTEKGDLSSESTVSRIRTEHFPLTLESARPSHTSQYLCASSDRRSSYNEQFFGPGTRLTVL.

The chain employs TRBV27 and TRBJ2-7, with TRBD2 matching 16 bases. The V and J ends lost 1 base and 2 bases, in that order; junction bases with no gene match: 11. Germline CDR1 MNHEY, CDR2 SMNVEV (reference sequence). CDR3 length equals 20 residues. Written as DNA, the CDR3 is TGTGCCAGCAGTTTATTCCCGGGGACTAGCGGGAGGGCGATGGCCTACGAGCAGTACTTC. This translates into CASSLFPGTSGRAMAYEQYF.

This clone was recorded only once. The chain is built from TRBV28 and TRBJ2-7; 16 bases align to TRBD2. Looked up from germline, CDR1 is MDHEN and CDR2 is SYDVKM. V shed 6 bases and J 7 bases; nucleotides not matched to a gene: 12. The CDR3 covers 17 residues. CDR3 sequence (DNA): TGTGCCAGCAGCCTGACCGGGACTAGCGGGAGGGCTAGGGAGCAGTACTTC. Translation gives CASSLTGTSGRAREQYF.

The chain combines TRBV23-1 with TRBJ1-2; the D is unclear. TRBV23-1 is designated an ORF whose function remains uncertain. The V gene lost 0 bases and the J gene lost 4 bases, with 27 bases spanning the gap. CDR3 length: 20 amino acids. The DNA of the CDR3 is TGCGCCAGCAGTCAATCTTCCAGCAGAACAAGGAGTCCTAAGGCCTATGGCTACACCTTC. Its translation is CASSQSSSRTRSPKAYGYTF.